The sequence of this T cell receptor beta chain was determined in a study of PD-L1 blockade in urothelial cancer. Study overall: About 85% of the roughly 30 patients were males with bladder-origin urothelial cancer. After treatment start, blood was analyzed at 3 weeks (second dose) and at 6 weeks.

Synthetic TCR analog templates were added to each PCR reaction. Clones were read by immunoSEQ multiplex PCR, and TCRdb kept only the in-frame ones, dropping some. The sample includes about 26,000 clones, 80% to 90% seen only once; the top ten take approximately 31%. The sequence derives from a man aged 55 to 70 with urothelial cancer. Sequencing was performed on PBMCs, taken around atezolizumab (anti-PD-L1) treatment.

CDR3 loop: CASSEGRVNYEQYF. The CDR3 DNA reads TGTGCCAGCAGTGAGGGCAGGGTTAACTACGAGCAGTACTTC. The V call is TRBV6-1, the J call TRBJ2-7, with D maybe TRBD1 (5 bases). The CDR3 has 14 residues. Trimming cost V 3 bases and J 3 bases, with 12 bases left between them. CDR1 MNHNS and CDR2 SASEGT come from the germline V gene.